The 20 T cell receptor beta chains presented below share a single source sample, sequenced in a study of OX40 agonist ivuxolimab in advanced cancers. Assay used: immunoSEQ multiplex PCR; TCRdb lists only in-frame clones, some missing. This table has 12,000 or so clones, about 82% appearing once. The source material was CD4+ or CD8+ T cells sorted from blood, sampled in a trial of the OX40 agonist ivuxolimab. The source of these receptors is an adult with an advanced solid tumor such as melanoma, head and neck, liver or kidney cancer.

The chain carries TRBV5-6 and TRBJ2-1; a weak D match, TRBD2 (5 bases). V was pared by 0 bases and J by 10 bases, with 11 bases between. Germline V CDR1 and CDR2: SGHDT, YYEEEE. The CDR3 length is 13 residues. The CDR3: CASSLATSVEQFF. The CDR3, as DNA: TGTGCCAGCAGCTTGGCCACTAGTGTAGAGCAGTTCTTC.

The chain is built from TRBV27 and TRBJ1-1; the D gene is possibly TRBD1 (6 bases). The germline CDR1 and CDR2 sequences are MNHEY and SMNVEV (reference sequence). The CDR3 has 14 residues. Trimming pared 5 bases from V and 5 bases from J, leaving 15 bases between. The CDR3: CASSIRTGSTEAFF. In DNA form, the CDR3 reads TGTGCCAGCAGTATAAGAACAGGGTCGACTGAAGCTTTCTTT.

This clone was detected a few times. The chain carries TRBV28 and TRBJ1-5, with TRBD1 as a possible D gene (6 bases). Per the germline V gene, CDR1 is MDHEN and CDR2 is SYDVKM. V lost 3 bases to trimming and J lost 7 bases, with 22 bases between them. The CDR3 totals 17 residues. CDR3 in DNA: TGTGCCAGCAGTTTTCTATCCTCCACAGGGTCCGGACAGCCCCAGCATTTT. Encoded protein: CASSFLSSTGSGQPQHF.

The CDR3 spells CASSVSWANEQFF. CDR3 DNA: TGTGCCAGCAGTGTCAGCTGGGCCAATGAGCAGTTCTTC. This sequence joins TRBV2 and TRBJ2-1, with D hard to call. The CDR3 runs to 13 residues. Germline CDR1 and CDR2: SNHLY and FYNNEI. Trimming stripped 4 bases from V and 6 bases from J, with 10 bases between.

This clone has just a few counts. This chain joins TRBV4-3 and TRBJ1-1; D ambiguous. The CDR3 has 14 residues. With 3 bases removed from V and 1 base from J, the gap between germline ends came to 9 bases. Germline V gene sequence: CDR1 LGHNA, CDR2 YSLEER. The CDR3 DNA reads TGCGCCAGCAGCCACCCGGGCAGGAACACTGAAGCTTTCTTT. It is translated as CASSHPGRNTEAFF.

The chain combines TRBV30 with TRBJ2-7; unclear D gene. Per the germline V gene, CDR1 is GTSNPN and CDR2 is SVGIG (reference sequence). Trimming left V 2 bases short and J 3 bases short, with 8 bases between. The length of the CDR3 is 12 residues. The CDR3 DNA reads as TGTGCCTGGAGTTTCAGAGTCTACGAGCAGTACTTC. Encoded protein: CAWSFRVYEQYF.

In this sample, this clone turned up a few times. CDR3 protein: CASSYRGGTEAFF. The CDR3 bases are TGTGCCAGCAGCTACAGGGGTGGCACTGAAGCTTTCTTT. The chain couples TRBV5-6 to TRBJ1-1; 7 nucleotides line up with TRBD1. This CDR3 region has 13 residues. Germline trimming cut 3 bases from V and 4 bases from J; bases unmatched to any gene: 3. Germline V gene sequence: CDR1 SGHDT, CDR2 YYEEEE.

The rearrangement uses TRBV6-6 and TRBJ2-2; D unclear. Germline loops: CDR1 MNHNY, CDR2 SVGAGI (reference sequence). Trimming took off 0 bases at V and 3 bases at J, with 11 bases between the two ends. CDR3 length equals 16 residues. The chain's CDR3 is CASSYSASAYTGELFF. The CDR3 nucleotides are TGTGCCAGCAGTTACTCGGCAAGCGCCTACACCGGGGAGCTGTTTTTT.

This rearrangement joins TRBV7-5 to TRBJ2-2; TRBD1 is taken as the D call from the table, unchecked against the DNA. TRBV7-5 is termed a pseudogene. The CDR3 length is 16 residues. DNA of the CDR3: TGTGTCAGAAGCTTTCCTGACAGGGGGCTTGGCGGGGAGCTGTTTTTT. The encoded protein is CVRSFPDRGLGGELFF.

The chain links TRBV9 to TRBJ2-7, with D possibly matching TRBD2 (5 bases). CDR3 length: 14 amino acids. Germline CDR1 reads SGDLS; CDR2 reads YYNGEE. The V end was cut by 0 bases, the J end by 2 bases, with 9 bases between. CDR3 amino acids: CASSVGGSPYEQYF. CDR3 coding DNA: TGTGCCAGCAGCGTAGGAGGGAGTCCCTACGAGCAGTACTTC.

CDR3 sequence reads: CASRTANSYEQYF. In nucleotides, the CDR3 is TGTGCCAGTAGAACAGCAAACTCCTACGAGCAGTACTTC. This chain uses TRBV19 with TRBJ2-5; D gene unclear. The J call is uncertain, as TRBJ2-7 better fits the DNA end. Looked up from germline, CDR1 is LNHDA and CDR2 is SQIVND (reference sequence). This CDR3 has 13 amino acids.

The chain employs TRBV18 and TRBJ1-4; D uncertain. CDR3 length equals 13 residues. V was trimmed by 4 bases and J by 8 bases, leaving 11 bases between them. From germline, CDR1 is KGHSH and CDR2 LQKENI. The CDR3 DNA reads TGTGCCAGCTCACAAGAAGCGGGGGAAAAACTGTTTTTT. This codes for CASSQEAGEKLFF.

V gene TRBV7-3 combines with J gene TRBJ2-3; D remains unclear. The CDR3 runs 14 residues. Deletions cut 0 bases from V and 1 base from J, with 5 bases between. Germline V gene data show CDR1 as SGHTA and CDR2 as FQGTGA. CDR3 loop: CASSLTGGTDTQYF. DNA of the CDR3: TGTGCCAGCAGCTTAACTGGGGGCACAGATACGCAGTATTTT.

V gene TRBV13 combines with J gene TRBJ2-1; D unresolved. Per the germline V gene, CDR1 is PRHDT and CDR2 is FYEKMQ (reference sequence). Trimming took off 1 base at V and 10 bases at J, with 5 bases between the two ends. This CDR3 has 11 amino acids. CDR3: CASSLDREQFF. The CDR3 DNA reads as TGTGCCAGCAGCTTAGATCGGGAGCAGTTCTTC.

This chain uses TRBV5-4 with TRBJ1-1; unclear D gene. Germline loops: CDR1 SGHNT, CDR2 YYREEE (reference sequence). This CDR3 has 14 amino acids. Trimming stripped 0 bases from V and 4 bases from J, with 10 bases between. In DNA, the CDR3 is TGTGCCAGCAGCTTGGTGGGTGCCGGCACTGAAGCTTTCTTT. Translated: CASSLVGAGTEAFF.

The chain joins TRBV23-1 to TRBJ2-2; the D is unclear. Being an ORF, TRBV23-1 has a function that is uncertain. V lost 3 bases and J lost 7, with 3 bases in between. The CDR3 length is 11 residues. In nucleotides, the CDR3 is TGCGCCAGCAGTCACCACGGGGAGCTGTTTTTT. Residues: CASSHHGELFF.

J is TRBJ1-2 and V is TRBV27; a possible D gene is TRBD1 (5 bases). In germline, CDR1 is MNHEY, CDR2 SMNVEV (reference sequence). The length of the CDR3 is 12 residues. Deletions cut 2 bases from V and 6 bases from J, with 7 bases between. The CDR3 sequence: CASSLAGHGYTF. DNA of the CDR3: TGTGCCAGCAGTTTAGCAGGGCATGGCTACACCTTC.

The chain uses TRBV27 and TRBJ1-5; D is unclear. V shed 6 bases and J shed 2 bases, with 17 bases lying between them. The germline V gene encodes CDR1 MNHEY and CDR2 SMNVEV (reference sequence). The CDR3 contains 16 residues. CDR3 in amino acids: CASRLRASGGNQPQHF. The CDR3 nucleotides read TGTGCCAGCAGATTACGGGCTTCTGGGGGCAATCAGCCCCAGCATTTT.

Points on this clone: No conserved phenylalanine or tryptophan ends this CDR3, so it is likely a read error. The DNA is omitted, as the CDR3 cannot be located on it reliably, and the CDR3 follows TCRdb's listing. The rearrangement uses TRBV6-1 and TRBJ2-3; the table's D call, TRBD2, has no DNA check behind it. The CDR3 spans 12 amino acids, including both terminal residues. Germline lookup yields CDR1 MNHNS and CDR2 SASEGT. CDR3: CASSDAAGGQEV.

The genes are TRBV5-4 and TRBJ1-2, with D unclear. V was cut by 2 bases and J by 10 bases, with 24 bases left in between. CDR1 is SGHNT and CDR2 is YYREEE in the germline V gene (reference sequence). The CDR3 spans 16 residues. CDR3 residues: CASSFKVRFLEGDYTF. CDR3 in DNA: TGTGCCAGCAGCTTTAAGGTAAGGTTCCTTGAAGGAGACTACACCTTC.